In its sample, the clone carrying this T cell receptor beta chain was seen many times. Patients who underwent sequencing had shown CD8+CD57+ cell expansion by flow cytometry. Genomic DNA was employed as the template in profiling TCR beta VDJ and CDR3. One entry per CDR3 protein, called by TCRdb with MiXCR from the reads. The top ten hold about 42% of the sample, which has around 200,000 distinct CDR3 sequences, roughly 63% seen once. This specimen comes from a study of CD8+CD57+ T cells in acquired aplastic anemia. After removal of 4 bases from V and 5 bases from J, the junction contained 4 bases not matched to a gene. Germline CDR1 is SGDLS and CDR2 is YYNGEE. This CDR3 is built from 14 residues.

The rearrangement joins TRBV9 to TRBJ1-1; 11 positions match TRBD1. The clonotype originates from a human donor with aplastic anemia. Source material: sorted CD4+, CD8+, or CD8+CD57+ T cells (not recorded which) from PBMCs. CDR3 loop: CASSTWDRGTEAFF. DNA for the CDR3: TGTGCCAGCAGCACCTGGGACAGGGGGACTGAAGCTTTCTTT.